Shown below are 7 T cell receptor beta chains from a single sample sequenced in a study of T cells expressing NK-cell markers. TCRdb reanalyzed the 5' RACE reads, giving one entry per CDR3 protein sequence and no DNA. The table lists under 500,000 distinct CDR3 sequences. Specimen: blood T cells: a sorted CD56 or NKG2C T cell subset, CD4+ or CD8+ T cells, or bulk PBMC T cells (not recorded which). Receptor source: a woman between 18 and 69 years old in good health.

The chain couples TRBV7-9 to TRBJ1-2; TCRdb lists TRBD1, though no DNA is available to test this call. CDR3 length: 14 residues. From germline, CDR1 is SEHNR and CDR2 FQNEAQ (reference sequence). The chain's CDR3 is CASSLGQGAYGYTF.

The CDR3 loop reads CASTWDVGEKLFF. The gene calls are TRBV28 and TRBJ1-4. The CDR3 sequence is 13 residues long. Germline V gives CDR1 MDHEN, CDR2 SYDVKM. Using reference TRBV28 and TRBJ1-4 for the parts outside the CDR3, the full variable domain is DVKVTQSSRYLVKRTGEKVFLECVQDMDHENMFWYRQDPGLGLRLIYFSYDVKMKEKGDIPEGYSVSREKKERFSLILESASTNQTSMYLCASTWDVGEKLFFGSGTQLSVL.

The CDR3 here is CSVDVGVNIQYF. V gene TRBV29-1 combines with J gene TRBJ2-4; TCRdb designates TRBD1, a call that cannot be tested without DNA. Germline CDR1 and CDR2: SQVTM and ANQGSEA. The length of the CDR3 is 12 residues.

The chain is built from TRBV12-3 or TRBV12-4 and TRBJ2-3; TCRdb indicates TRBD1, and absent DNA this call remains unverified. This CDR3 has 13 amino acids. CDR3 in amino acids: CASSGGSTDTQYF.

The rearrangement joins TRBV6-1 to TRBJ1-2. The CDR3 runs to 14 residues. CDR1 MNHNS and CDR2 SASEGT come from the germline V gene. CDR3: CASSEAPVAYGYTF.

The chain has TRBV5-1 and TRBJ2-1; TCRdb designates TRBD2, a call that cannot be tested without DNA. The germline CDR1 and CDR2 sequences are SGHRS and YFSETQ. The CDR3 spans 14 residues. This CDR3 reads CASRRGEGRNEQFF.

CDR3 loop: CASSQGVYTDTQYF. The chain has TRBV4-1 and TRBJ2-3. The length of the CDR3 is 14 residues. The germline V gene encodes CDR1 MGHRA and CDR2 YSYEKL.